This TCR beta chain was profiled in a study of blood T cell repertoires in COVID-19. Germline CDR1 SGHRS, CDR2 YFSETQ. The CDR3 spans 13 residues. V was cut by 4 bases and J by 3 bases, with 11 bases left in between. The data were produced by immunoSEQ multiplex PCR, yet TCRdb's version contains in-frame clones alone and is incomplete. The profile covers approximately 60,000 clones, with 70% to 80% appearing a single time and around 50% taken by the ten largest. The sample was peripheral blood. This TCR was recovered from a woman of 80 years or more with acute or convalescent COVID-19. The chain joins TRBV5-1 to TRBJ2-7, with D maybe TRBD2 (5 bases). CDR3 bases: TGCGCCAGCAGCGTCCGGGGTCGCTACGAGCAGTACTTC. Translating gives CASSVRGRYEQYF.